One sample yielded the 7 T cell receptor beta chains listed below, sequenced in a study of blood T cells in healthy people across ages. A second PCR of about 7 to 12 cycles used a sample-barcoded 5' primer and a J-beta primer mix. TCRdb re-derived calls from the 5' RACE reads in MiXCR, one entry per CDR3 protein. The sample yields over 1,200,000 distinct CDR3 sequences, approximately 59% seen once. What was sequenced was blood. Receptors originate from a man between 18 and 29 years old in good health.

This clonotype showed up just once. The chain has TRBV7-2 and TRBJ2-3, with D perhaps TRBD1 (5 bases). Trimming shortened V by 5 bases and J by 1 base, and 10 bases separated the two germline ends. This CDR3 is built from 14 residues. CDR1 is SGHTA and CDR2 is FQGNSA in the germline V gene. The CDR3 nucleotides read TGTGCCAGCAGCCCGATGACAGGCACAGATACGCAGTATTTT. Amino acid sequence: CASSPMTGTDTQYF.

This CDR3 reads CSARIAGGREQFF. CDR3 DNA sequence: TGCAGTGCTAGGATAGCGGGGGGGCGTGAGCAGTTCTTC. The chain joins TRBV20-1 to TRBJ2-1; TRBD2 matches at 11 bases. CDR1 and CDR2 from the germline V gene are DFQATT and SNEGSKA (reference sequence). The trim removed 3 bases at V and 9 bases at J, leaving 4 bases unmatched. The CDR3 is 13 amino acids.

This clonotype showed up just a few times. CDR3 sequence: CASTRGLPLAKNIQYF. As DNA, the CDR3 is TGCGCCAGCACCCGTGGGCTCCCTTTAGCCAAAAACATTCAGTACTTC. The chain is built from TRBV4-1 and TRBJ2-4; D gene ambiguous. Trimming left V 7 bases short and J 0 bases short, with 16 bases between. The CDR3 is made up of 16 amino acids. CDR1 is MGHRA and CDR2 is YSYEKL in the germline V gene.

The chain joins TRBV4-1 to TRBJ2-3, with TRBD1 as a possible D gene (5 bases). The CDR3 spans 16 residues. Germline-derived CDR1 and CDR2 are MGHRA and YSYEKL. V dropped 0 bases and J dropped 6 bases, with 16 bases sitting between them. The CDR3 reads CASSQDWGRAGDTQYF. As DNA, the CDR3 is TGCGCCAGCAGCCAAGATTGGGGCAGGGCTGGCGATACGCAGTATTTT.

This clonotype was found a few times. This chain joins TRBV12-3 or TRBV12-4 and TRBJ2-3; the match to TRBD2 covers 9 bases. The trim removed 1 base at V and 3 bases at J, leaving 5 bases unmatched. The CDR3 runs 16 residues. The chain's CDR3 is CASSLEGTSRTDTQYF. For the CDR3, the DNA is TGTGCCAGCAGTTTAGAAGGGACTAGCAGAACAGATACGCAGTATTTT.

This clonotype was counted only a few times. V gene TRBV5-6 combines with J gene TRBJ1-1, with D perhaps matching TRBD1 (5 bases). V gave up 2 bases and J gave up 4 bases, with 9 bases separating them. The CDR3 sequence is 13 residues long. CDR1 is SGHDT, CDR2 YYEEEE, per germline. The CDR3 DNA sequence: TGTGCCAGCAGCTTAGGGGAGTCCACTGAAGCTTTCTTT. This gives the protein CASSLGESTEAFF.

The chain links TRBV20-1 to TRBJ2-4; 10 bases are a match to TRBD1. There are 12 residues in the CDR3. Germline assignment: CDR1 DFQATT and CDR2 SNEGSKA (reference sequence). The ends lost 6 bases at V and 15 bases at J; junction bases unmatched: 11. The CDR3 loop reads CSAGQGGGFWYF. The CDR3, as DNA: TGCAGTGCCGGACAGGGGGGAGGGTTTTGGTACTTC.